These 12 T cell receptor beta chains were all obtained from the same sample, sequenced in a study of T cells in Graves' hyperthyroidism and ophthalmopathy. The investigators amplified TCR beta CDR3 regions from RNA transcripts. Carried out on the TCR CDR3, a first-round RT-PCR used the HTBI primer set. TCRdb re-called the multiplex PCR reads with MiXCR, one entry per CDR3 protein. This repertoire shows some 250,000 distinct CDR3 sequences, more than 12% found once; its top ten account for more than 10%. The sequenced sample consisted of blood. The source is a woman between 35 and 50 years old with Graves' hyperthyroidism that later progressed to Graves' ophthalmopathy.

Of note for this clonotype: A much larger clone lies a single base off, so this may be a read error. The chain has TRBV2 and TRBJ2-2; D is ambiguous. The ends were cut back, 6 bases at V and 1 base at J, with 12 bases in the middle. Germline CDR1 SNHLY, CDR2 FYNNEI. CDR3 length: 15 residues. The CDR3 sequence is CASSIAAGNTGELFF. The DNA for the CDR3 is TGTGCCAGCAGCATAGCCGCCGGGAACACCGGGGAGCTGTTTTTT.

This clonotype came up many times. The chain has TRBV11-2 and TRBJ2-5; TRBD2 aligns across 11 bases. Germline V gives CDR1 SGHAT, CDR2 FQNNGV. V lost 5 bases and J lost 4; bases outside the gene matches: 9. The CDR3 sequence is 16 residues long. CDR3 protein: CASSTSLAGVRETQYF. The CDR3, as DNA: TGTGCCAGCAGCACTTCACTAGCGGGAGTGAGAGAGACCCAGTACTTC.

This clonotype was recorded many times. The V and J genes are TRBV18 and TRBJ2-1; TRBD1 agrees at 10 bases. With V trimmed by 6 bases and J by 9 bases, 8 bases remained unmatched. The length of the CDR3 is 14 residues. Germline V lookup: CDR1 KGHSH, CDR2 LQKENI. The CDR3 DNA sequence: TGTGCCAGCTCTGACAGGGGGCGTGATTTTGAGCAGTTCTTC. Translating it yields CASSDRGRDFEQFF.

This clonotype appeared many times. V gene TRBV7-9 combines with J gene TRBJ2-1; 8 positions match TRBD1. CDR3 length: 15 residues. J gave up 6 bases and V 5 bases, and 9 bases lay outside the gene matches. Germline V gene sequence: CDR1 SEHNR, CDR2 FQNEAQ (reference sequence). The CDR3 DNA reads as TGTGCCAGCAGCCCCGGACAGGGTGGTGTCAATGAGCAGTTCTTC. It encodes CASSPGQGGVNEQFF.

This clonotype was detected ten times or more. This chain joins TRBV19 and TRBJ2-7; D gene unclear. The length of the CDR3 is 14 residues. Germline CDR1 and CDR2: LNHDA and SQIVND (reference sequence). V lost 7 bases to trimming and J lost 1 base, with 14 bases between them. CDR3 bases: TGTGCCAGTAACCACCTACCTGGATCCTACGAGCAGTACTTC. Protein sequence: CASNHLPGSYEQYF. Based on the CDR3 plus reference TRBV19 and TRBJ2-7, the full variable domain is DGGITQSPKYLFRKEGQNVTLSCEQNLNHDAMYWYRQDPGQGLRLIYYSQIVNDFQKGDIAEGYSVSREKKESFPLTVTSAQKNPTAFYLCASNHLPGSYEQYFGPGTRLTVT.

The chain links TRBV4-1 to TRBJ1-6, with 8 bases identical to TRBD1. The CDR3 has 16 amino acids. CDR1 and CDR2 (germline): MGHRA, YSYEKL. J lost 8 bases, V lost 3 bases, and 9 bases had no gene match. CDR3 DNA: TGCGCCAGCAGCCAGGTACCGACAGGGGAATATTCACCCCTCCACTTT. Its translation is CASSQVPTGEYSPLHF.

This clonotype was seen repeatedly, ten times or more. The chain recombines TRBV10-2 with TRBJ2-1, with 11 bases matching TRBD2. The CDR3 consists of 14 residues. CDR1 is WSHSY and CDR2 is SAAADI in the germline V gene. The ends lost 4 bases at V and 8 bases at J; junction bases unmatched: 4. The CDR3 DNA reads TGCGCCAGCAGTGCGACTAGCGGGATCTATGAGCAGTTCTTC. It encodes CASSATSGIYEQFF.

In this sample, this clonotype turned up a few times. The genes are TRBV20-1 and TRBJ2-1; D call uncertain. The CDR3 has 10 amino acids. V shed 4 bases and J shed 5 bases, with 3 bases lying between them. Germline assignment: CDR1 DFQATT and CDR2 SNEGSKA (reference sequence). The CDR3 sequence is CSAINNEQFF. CDR3 DNA sequence: TGCAGTGCTATCAACAATGAGCAGTTCTTC.

The chain has TRBV20-1 and TRBJ1-1, with D possibly being TRBD1 (5 bases). The CDR3 length is 14 residues. CDR1 is DFQATT and CDR2 is SNEGSKA in the germline V gene (reference sequence). Trimming pared 6 bases from V and 3 bases from J, leaving 17 bases between. The CDR3 is CSADEGRTHTEAFF. CDR3 coding DNA: TGCAGTGCCGACGAGGGACGGACTCACACTGAAGCTTTCTTT.

This sequence joins TRBV30 and TRBJ2-7; the D gene is possibly TRBD2 (5 bases). The CDR3 covers 13 residues. Per germline, CDR1 GTSNPN and CDR2 SVGIG (reference sequence). The V end was cut by 2 bases, the J end by 5 bases, with 13 bases between. The chain's CDR3 is CAWSLGVLDEQYF. As DNA, the CDR3 is TGTGCCTGGAGTCTCGGGGTTCTCGACGAGCAGTACTTC.

This clonotype was observed at least ten times. This may be a read error, as it is one base from a much larger clone. The CDR3: CTSSLAGNEQFF. In nucleotides, the CDR3 is TGTACCAGCAGTTTAGCGGGGAATGAGCAGTTCTTC. This chain uses TRBV28 with TRBJ2-1; 8 bases are a match to TRBD2. Germline loops: CDR1 MDHEN, CDR2 SYDVKM. This CDR3 contains 12 residues. Full variable domain (remainder filled in from reference TRBV28 and TRBJ2-1): DVKVTQSSRYLVKRTGEKVFLECVQDMDHENMFWYRQDPGLGLRLIYFSYDVKMKEKGDIPEGYSVSREKKERFSLILESASTNQTSMYLCTSSLAGNEQFFGPGTRLTVL.

This clonotype was counted ten times or more. The V call is TRBV9, the J call TRBJ2-1; TRBD2 matches 10 bases. The CDR3 totals 17 residues. V gave up 2 bases and J gave up 7 bases; unmatched junction bases: 12. Germline V lookup: CDR1 SGDLS, CDR2 YYNGEE. This CDR3 reads CASSVGRGSGRFNEQFF. CDR3 sequence (DNA): TGTGCCAGCAGCGTGGGGCGCGGTAGCGGGAGGTTTAATGAGCAGTTCTTC.